Listed below are T cell receptor beta chains from one sample, sequenced in a study of technical replicates of blood from a handful of donors. Clones were sequenced by immunoSEQ multiplex PCR, and TCRdb holds only the in-frame ones, with some missing. The data contain under 65,000 clones, 65% to 90% of them singletons. Source material: PBMCs. The receptors shown here come from a human donor in good health. Some clones in this sample may be carry-over from other donors' samples. Each CDR3 is given with its conserved first and last residue. A D gene is named only where the DNA matches it firmly. Size tells how often a clone was seen (once, few, many) or the class of an expanded clone, and some rows leave it out.

v_call: TRBV4-1
d_call: -
clone_size: -
j_call: TRBJ1-2
cdr3_aa: CASSHPAGAIRGYTF
cdr3_nt: TGCGCCAGCAGCCACCCCGCTGGAGCTATCCGAGGCTACACCTTC

v_call: TRBV9
d_call: TRBD2
clone_size: -
j_call: TRBJ2-1
cdr3_aa: CASSKWGTSGNEQFF
cdr3_nt: TGTGCCAGCAGCAAATGGGGGACTAGCGGAAATGAGCAGTTCTTC

v_call: TRBV21-1
d_call: -
clone_size: once
j_call: TRBJ2-1
cdr3_aa: CASKTGGRKNNEQFF
cdr3_nt: TGTGCCAGCAAGACAGGGGGGAGGAAAAACAATGAGCAGTTCTTC

v_call: TRBV9
d_call: TRBD1
clone_size: -
j_call: TRBJ2-2
cdr3_aa: CASSVGGQGAATGELFF
cdr3_nt: TGTGCCAGCAGCGTAGGGGGACAGGGGGCTGCAACCGGGGAGCTGTTTTTT

v_call: TRBV6-5
d_call: -
clone_size: -
j_call: TRBJ1-5
cdr3_aa: CASSYSKGSNQPQHF
cdr3_nt: TGTGCCAGCAGTTACTCGAAGGGGAGCAATCAGCCCCAGCATTTT

v_call: TRBV6-5
d_call: TRBD2
clone_size: once
j_call: TRBJ2-1
cdr3_aa: CASSAGTSGVHEQFF
cdr3_nt: TGTGCCAGCAGTGCAGGGACTAGCGGGGTCCATGAGCAGTTCTTC

v_call: TRBV11-2
d_call: TRBD2
clone_size: -
j_call: TRBJ2-3
cdr3_aa: CASSLATSGRTDTQYF
cdr3_nt: TGTGCCAGCAGCCTAGCGACTAGCGGGAGGACAGATACGCAGTATTTT

v_call: TRBV4-3
d_call: TRBD2
clone_size: -
j_call: TRBJ2-3
cdr3_aa: CASSQDRPSGGAKDTQYF
cdr3_nt: TGCGCCAGCAGCCAAGATCGACCTAGCGGGGGGGCCAAAGATACGCAGTATTTT

v_call: TRBV30
d_call: TRBD1
clone_size: -
j_call: TRBJ1-6
cdr3_aa: CAWSRIGQGLRNSPLHF
cdr3_nt: TGTGCCTGGAGCCGAATAGGACAGGGTTTAAGGAATTCACCCCTCCACTTT

v_call: TRBV15
d_call: -
clone_size: once
j_call: TRBJ1-4
cdr3_aa: CATSRDRLGLTLRDDEKLFF
cdr3_nt: TGTGCCACCAGCAGAGATAGGCTAGGGTTAACCCTACGGGATGATGAAAAACTGTTTTTT

v_call: TRBV4-3
d_call: TRBD2
clone_size: once
j_call: TRBJ2-3
cdr3_aa: CASSQDRDYITQYF
cdr3_nt: TGCGCCAGCAGCCAAGACCGGGACTATATTACGCAGTATTTT

v_call: TRBV15
d_call: TRBD1
clone_size: once
j_call: TRBJ1-5
cdr3_aa: CATSLGAGGGQPQHF
cdr3_nt: TGTGCCACCAGCCTGGGGGCAGGGGGCGGACAGCCCCAGCATTTT

v_call: TRBV6-5
d_call: -
clone_size: -
j_call: TRBJ1-2
cdr3_aa: CASSYSYGGGYTF
cdr3_nt: TGTGCCAGCAGTTACTCGTACGGGGGTGGCTACACCTTC

v_call: TRBV12-5
d_call: TRBD2
clone_size: few
j_call: TRBJ2-2
cdr3_aa: CASATSGGIANTGELFF
cdr3_nt: TGTGCTAGTGCGACTAGCGGGGGGATCGCGAACACCGGGGAGCTGTTTTTT

v_call: TRBV13
d_call: -
clone_size: -
j_call: TRBJ2-7
cdr3_aa: CASSLRGYEQYF
cdr3_nt: TGTGCCAGCAGCTTACGCGGTTACGAGCAGTACTTC

v_call: TRBV19
d_call: -
clone_size: few
j_call: TRBJ1-4
cdr3_aa: CASSLTGLLNEKLFF
cdr3_nt: TGTGCCAGTAGTTTAACAGGCCTTCTTAATGAAAAACTGTTTTTT

v_call: TRBV29-1
d_call: TRBD1
clone_size: -
j_call: TRBJ2-7
cdr3_aa: CSVYGPGQGPYEQYF
cdr3_nt: TGCAGCGTTTACGGCCCGGGACAGGGGCCCTACGAGCAGTACTTC

v_call: TRBV4-1
d_call: TRBD1
clone_size: -
j_call: TRBJ1-4
cdr3_aa: CASSYRDRGEKLFF
cdr3_nt: TGCGCCAGCAGCTACCGGGACAGAGGGGAAAAACTGTTTTTT

v_call: TRBV7-9
d_call: -
clone_size: -
j_call: TRBJ1-1
cdr3_aa: CASSLRGEGTEAFF
cdr3_nt: TGTGCCAGCAGCTTACGAGGGGAGGGCACTGAAGCTTTCTTT

v_call: TRBV29-1
d_call: -
clone_size: -
j_call: TRBJ1-1
cdr3_aa: CSVEATSGNTEAFF
cdr3_nt: TGCAGCGTTGAAGCCACCTCAGGGAACACTGAAGCTTTCTTT

v_call: TRBV2
d_call: TRBD1
clone_size: -
j_call: TRBJ1-1
cdr3_aa: CASSTPPDRAGTEAFF
cdr3_nt: TGTGCCAGCAGTACACCCCCTGACAGGGCGGGGACTGAAGCTTTCTTT

v_call: TRBV6-5
d_call: -
clone_size: -
j_call: TRBJ2-1
cdr3_aa: CASSFRGGVDEQFF
cdr3_nt: TGTGCCAGCAGTTTCCGTGGAGGGGTGGATGAGCAGTTCTTC

v_call: TRBV4-2
d_call: -
clone_size: -
j_call: TRBJ1-4
cdr3_aa: CASSQDRGKLFF
cdr3_nt: TGTGCCAGCAGCCAAGATAGGGGGAAACTGTTTTTT

v_call: TRBV11-3
d_call: TRBD2
clone_size: -
j_call: TRBJ2-5
cdr3_aa: CASSLDSGSRETQYF
cdr3_nt: TGTGCCAGCAGCTTAGATAGCGGGTCGCGAGAGACCCAGTACTTC

v_call: TRBV7-8
d_call: TRBD2
clone_size: -
j_call: TRBJ2-1
cdr3_aa: CASSLGNSGYYNEQFF
cdr3_nt: TGTGCCAGCAGCTTAGGTAATAGCGGGTACTACAATGAGCAGTTCTTC

v_call: TRBV11-3
d_call: TRBD1
clone_size: -
j_call: TRBJ1-6
cdr3_aa: CASSSGQYNSPLHF
cdr3_nt: TGTGCCAGCAGCTCGGGACAGTATAATTCACCCCTCCACTTT

v_call: TRBV19
d_call: -
clone_size: once
j_call: TRBJ1-5
cdr3_aa: CASSINGASNQPQHF
cdr3_nt: TGTGCCAGTAGTATCAATGGAGCCAGCAATCAGCCCCAGCATTTT

v_call: TRBV19
d_call: -
clone_size: -
j_call: TRBJ1-1
cdr3_aa: CASSQGLGTEAFF
cdr3_nt: TGTGCCAGTAGTCAGGGATTGGGCACTGAAGCTTTCTTT

v_call: TRBV2
d_call: TRBD1
clone_size: -
j_call: TRBJ2-7
cdr3_aa: CASSGTGGPYEQYF
cdr3_nt: TGTGCCAGCAGTGGGACAGGTGGACCCTACGAGCAGTACTTC

v_call: TRBV7-9
d_call: TRBD1
clone_size: -
j_call: TRBJ1-5
cdr3_aa: CASSGASQGVPQHF
cdr3_nt: TGTGCCAGCAGCGGGGCCTCTCAGGGGGTGCCCCAGCATTTT

v_call: TRBV10-3
d_call: -
clone_size: -
j_call: TRBJ2-7
cdr3_aa: CAISGGGAGYEQYF
cdr3_nt: TGTGCCATCAGTGGTGGAGGGGCCGGCTACGAGCAGTACTTC

v_call: TRBV7-9
d_call: TRBD1
clone_size: -
j_call: TRBJ2-1
cdr3_aa: CASSLTGGPSEQFF
cdr3_nt: TGTGCCAGCAGCCTGACAGGGGGCCCGTCCGAGCAGTTCTTC

v_call: TRBV7-2
d_call: TRBD2
clone_size: -
j_call: TRBJ2-7
cdr3_aa: CASSLGGLAGSSYEQYF
cdr3_nt: TGTGCCAGCAGCTTAGGCGGGCTAGCGGGTAGCTCCTACGAGCAGTACTTC

v_call: TRBV15
d_call: TRBD2
clone_size: -
j_call: TRBJ2-5
cdr3_aa: CATSRERGGETQYF
cdr3_nt: TGTGCCACCAGCAGAGAGAGGGGAGGGGAGACCCAGTACTTC

v_call: TRBV5-1
d_call: TRBD2
clone_size: -
j_call: TRBJ2-7
cdr3_aa: CASSSTSGSRGHEQYF
cdr3_nt: TGCGCCAGCAGCTCAACTAGCGGGTCCCGAGGCCACGAGCAGTACTTC

v_call: TRBV7-2
d_call: TRBD2
clone_size: -
j_call: TRBJ2-1
cdr3_aa: CASSLTSGRPYNEQFF
cdr3_nt: TGTGCCAGCAGCTTAACTAGCGGGAGACCATACAATGAGCAGTTCTTC

v_call: TRBV19
d_call: TRBD2
clone_size: -
j_call: TRBJ2-7
cdr3_aa: CASSFTSGSRYEQYF
cdr3_nt: TGTGCCAGTAGTTTCACTAGCGGGAGTAGGTACGAGCAGTACTTC

v_call: TRBV2
d_call: -
clone_size: -
j_call: TRBJ2-1
cdr3_aa: CASRSSGSNEQFF
cdr3_nt: TGTGCCAGCAGGAGTTCCGGGAGCAATGAGCAGTTCTTC

v_call: TRBV6-5
d_call: -
clone_size: -
j_call: TRBJ1-3
cdr3_aa: CASSRLRSGNTIYF
cdr3_nt: TGTGCCAGCAGTCGACTTAGATCTGGAAACACCATATATTTT